These T cell receptor beta chains were read from a single sample in a study of T cells in Graves' hyperthyroidism and ophthalmopathy. MiXCR, applied by TCRdb to the multiplex PCR reads, yields one record per CDR3 protein. The profile shows about 560,000 distinct CDR3 sequences, approximately 15% of them singletons. Sequencing input: blood. Source of these receptors: a young woman with Graves' hyperthyroidism. Each CDR3 is given with its conserved first and last residue. D genes are given only for firm matches. Rows give clone size only sometimes, using once, few, many, or a class for an expanded clone.

clone size: few; D gene: NA; J gene: TRBJ2-7; V gene: TRBV6-5; CDR3 DNA: TGTGCCAGCAGTTACTCGAAAGAAAACTACGAGCAGTACTTC; CDR3 protein: CASSYSKENYEQYF
clone size: many; D gene: TRBD2; J gene: TRBJ2-1; V gene: TRBV30; CDR3 DNA: TGTGCCTGGAGTGGAAAACTAGCGTCGGGGTACAATGAGCAGTTCTTC; CDR3 protein: CAWSGKLASGYNEQFF
clone size: many; D gene: NA; J gene: TRBJ1-1; V gene: TRBV12-5; CDR3 DNA: TGTGCTAGTGGTACGTACAGGGCAATCGGAACTGAAGCTTTCTTT; CDR3 protein: CASGTYRAIGTEAFF
clone size: NA; D gene: TRBD2; J gene: TRBJ2-1; V gene: TRBV2; CDR3 DNA: TGTGCCAGCAGGACAGGGCCGGGACTAGCGGTATACAATGAGCAGTTCTTC; CDR3 protein: CASRTGPGLAVYNEQFF
clone size: many; D gene: NA; J gene: TRBJ1-1; V gene: TRBV27; CDR3 DNA: TGTGCCAGCATCAAAAGGGGGGGCTCGGTCTCCTCCGACACTGAAGCTTTCTTT; CDR3 protein: CASIKRGGSVSSDTEAFF
clone size: many; D gene: NA; J gene: TRBJ2-3; V gene: TRBV11-2; CDR3 DNA: TGTGCCAGCAAGCAGGGGTGGGGCACAGATACGCAGTATTTT; CDR3 protein: CASKQGWGTDTQYF
clone size: many; D gene: TRBD2; J gene: TRBJ2-3; V gene: TRBV20-1; CDR3 DNA: TGCAGTGCTATTATAGCGGGGGGGGCGGGTAATACGCAGTATTTT; CDR3 protein: CSAIIAGGAGNTQYF
clone size: many; D gene: TRBD2; J gene: TRBJ2-1; V gene: TRBV7-2; CDR3 DNA: TGTGCCAGCAGCATAACTAGCGGGGATCTAAGCTCCTACAATGAGCAGTTCTTC; CDR3 protein: CASSITSGDLSSYNEQFF
clone size: many; D gene: NA; J gene: TRBJ1-5; V gene: TRBV27; CDR3 DNA: TGTGCCAGCAGTTCATACCGGGACGGTCCTAATCAGCCCCAGCATTTT; CDR3 protein: CASSSYRDGPNQPQHF
clone size: many; D gene: TRBD2; J gene: TRBJ2-3; V gene: TRBV7-9; CDR3 DNA: TGTGCCAGCAGCTTAGGACTAGCTAGCACAGATACGCAGTATTTT; CDR3 protein: CASSLGLASTDTQYF
clone size: NA; D gene: TRBD1; J gene: TRBJ1-1; V gene: TRBV4-3; CDR3 DNA: TGCGCCAGCAGCCGGACAGGGGTGTACACTGAAGCTTTCTTT; CDR3 protein: CASSRTGVYTEAFF
clone size: NA; D gene: TRBD1; J gene: TRBJ2-1; V gene: TRBV20-1; CDR3 DNA: TGCAGTGCTAGAGTCGTCCGACAGGGACCCAATGAGCAGTTCTTC; CDR3 protein: CSARVVRQGPNEQFF
clone size: few; D gene: TRBD2; J gene: TRBJ2-3; V gene: TRBV7-6; CDR3 DNA: TGTGCCAGCAGCCCATTCACTAGCGGGGGGACAGATACGCAGTATTTT; CDR3 protein: CASSPFTSGGTDTQYF
clone size: NA; D gene: NA; J gene: TRBJ2-1; V gene: TRBV3-1; CDR3 DNA: TGTGCCAGCAGCCAAGATATCGGGAAGGGGTACAATGAGCAGTTCTTC; CDR3 protein: CASSQDIGKGYNEQFF
clone size: many; D gene: TRBD1; J gene: TRBJ1-1; V gene: TRBV12-3/TRBV12-4; CDR3 DNA: TGTGCCAGCATTTCCGACAGGGGAAACACTGAAGCTTTCTTT; CDR3 protein: CASISDRGNTEAFF
clone size: NA; D gene: NA; J gene: TRBJ1-4; V gene: TRBV7-3; CDR3 DNA: TGTGCCAGCAGCCCCGGACAAGGGGAAAAACTGTTTTTT; CDR3 protein: CASSPGQGEKLFF
clone size: few; D gene: TRBD1; J gene: TRBJ1-4; V gene: TRBV30; CDR3 DNA: TGTGCCTGGGGTCGGACAGGGGGCGTTTTAACTAATGAAAAACTGTTTTTT; CDR3 protein: CAWGRTGGVLTNEKLFF
clone size: few; D gene: NA; J gene: TRBJ2-7; V gene: TRBV14; CDR3 DNA: TGTGCCAGCAGCCCCCTAGCCAGCGGAAGCTCCTACGAGCAGTACTTC; CDR3 protein: CASSPLASGSSYEQYF
clone size: many; D gene: NA; J gene: TRBJ1-6; V gene: TRBV11-3; CDR3 DNA: TGTGCCAGCAGCTACATGGACGGCTCACCCCTCCACTTT; CDR3 protein: CASSYMDGSPLHF
clone size: NA; D gene: TRBD1; J gene: TRBJ2-2; V gene: TRBV10-1; CDR3 DNA: TGCGCCAGCAGTGAGGGGACAGACGGGAACACCGGGGAGCTGTTTTTT; CDR3 protein: CASSEGTDGNTGELFF
clone size: many; D gene: TRBD2; J gene: TRBJ2-5; V gene: TRBV7-2; CDR3 DNA: TGTGCCAGCAGCTCCGACGGACTAGCGGGGGACCAAGAGACCCAGTACTTC; CDR3 protein: CASSSDGLAGDQETQYF
clone size: NA; D gene: NA; J gene: TRBJ1-6; V gene: TRBV25-1; CDR3 DNA: TGTGCCAGCAGTGAACCCAACAATTCACCCCTCCACTTT; CDR3 protein: CASSEPNNSPLHF
clone size: few; D gene: NA; J gene: TRBJ2-1; V gene: TRBV3-1; CDR3 DNA: TGTGCCAGCAGCCAAGGTCATGAGCAGTTCTTC; CDR3 protein: CASSQGHEQFF
clone size: NA; D gene: NA; J gene: TRBJ2-7; V gene: TRBV29-1; CDR3 DNA: TGCAGCGTCTACAGGGAAGACAAGCAGTACTTC; CDR3 protein: CSVYREDKQYF
clone size: few; D gene: NA; J gene: TRBJ1-2; V gene: TRBV5-5; CDR3 DNA: TGTGCCAGCAGCTTGGTGGCCCGAGGGGGCTACACCTTC; CDR3 protein: CASSLVARGGYTF
clone size: many; D gene: NA; J gene: TRBJ1-2; V gene: TRBV30; CDR3 DNA: TGTGCCTGGAGTTTAACTGGCGTCGAGGGCTATGGCTACACCTTC; CDR3 protein: CAWSLTGVEGYGYTF
clone size: NA; D gene: NA; J gene: TRBJ2-1; V gene: TRBV6-5; CDR3 DNA: TGTGCCAGCAGTTACGGGGCTAGCGATGAGCAGCTCTTC; CDR3 protein: CASSYGASDEQLF
clone size: NA; D gene: NA; J gene: TRBJ1-6; V gene: TRBV5-1; CDR3 DNA: TGCGCCAGCAGCTTGGTCAGCTCCTATAATTCACCCCTCCACTTT; CDR3 protein: CASSLVSSYNSPLHF
clone size: NA; D gene: NA; J gene: TRBJ1-5; V gene: TRBV12-3/TRBV12-4; CDR3 DNA: TGTGCCAGCAGTCTCCGCCTGAAGCCCCAGCATTTT; CDR3 protein: CASSLRLKPQHF
clone size: NA; D gene: NA; J gene: TRBJ1-2; V gene: TRBV6-1; CDR3 DNA: TGTGCCAGCAGTTCTGGCCTGACGGATAACTATGGCTACACCTTC; CDR3 protein: CASSSGLTDNYGYTF